This T cell receptor beta chain emerged from a study of CD8+ T cells in alopecia areata. Concerning this clone: The antigen remains undetermined.

Study findings and constraints: Affected lesional scalp, above all in alopecia totalis/universalis, was more clonal than normal scalp.

Between the trimmed V and J ends, which lost 0 bases and 0 bases, there was a span of 8 bases. Germline-derived CDR1 and CDR2 are SEHNR and FQNEAQ (reference sequence). The CDR3 is made up of 15 amino acids. The sequencing template was cDNA reverse transcribed from extracted RNA. The table came from immunoSEQ multiplex PCR; TCRdb's copy has only in-frame clones and leaves some out. This sample has about 97,000 clones, with roughly two fifths found just once. Using a FACSAria, the CD4+ and CD8+ T cells were sorted from the PBMCs. This sequence joins TRBV7-9 and TRBJ1-1, with a weak D call TRBD1 (6 bases). Sequenced sample: CD4+ T cells sorted from blood. The receptor was derived from a human donor with alopecia areata. CDR3 nucleotide sequence: TGTGCCAGCAGCTTAGCCGACAGGCTGAACACTGAAGCTTTCTTT. It encodes CASSLADRLNTEAFF.